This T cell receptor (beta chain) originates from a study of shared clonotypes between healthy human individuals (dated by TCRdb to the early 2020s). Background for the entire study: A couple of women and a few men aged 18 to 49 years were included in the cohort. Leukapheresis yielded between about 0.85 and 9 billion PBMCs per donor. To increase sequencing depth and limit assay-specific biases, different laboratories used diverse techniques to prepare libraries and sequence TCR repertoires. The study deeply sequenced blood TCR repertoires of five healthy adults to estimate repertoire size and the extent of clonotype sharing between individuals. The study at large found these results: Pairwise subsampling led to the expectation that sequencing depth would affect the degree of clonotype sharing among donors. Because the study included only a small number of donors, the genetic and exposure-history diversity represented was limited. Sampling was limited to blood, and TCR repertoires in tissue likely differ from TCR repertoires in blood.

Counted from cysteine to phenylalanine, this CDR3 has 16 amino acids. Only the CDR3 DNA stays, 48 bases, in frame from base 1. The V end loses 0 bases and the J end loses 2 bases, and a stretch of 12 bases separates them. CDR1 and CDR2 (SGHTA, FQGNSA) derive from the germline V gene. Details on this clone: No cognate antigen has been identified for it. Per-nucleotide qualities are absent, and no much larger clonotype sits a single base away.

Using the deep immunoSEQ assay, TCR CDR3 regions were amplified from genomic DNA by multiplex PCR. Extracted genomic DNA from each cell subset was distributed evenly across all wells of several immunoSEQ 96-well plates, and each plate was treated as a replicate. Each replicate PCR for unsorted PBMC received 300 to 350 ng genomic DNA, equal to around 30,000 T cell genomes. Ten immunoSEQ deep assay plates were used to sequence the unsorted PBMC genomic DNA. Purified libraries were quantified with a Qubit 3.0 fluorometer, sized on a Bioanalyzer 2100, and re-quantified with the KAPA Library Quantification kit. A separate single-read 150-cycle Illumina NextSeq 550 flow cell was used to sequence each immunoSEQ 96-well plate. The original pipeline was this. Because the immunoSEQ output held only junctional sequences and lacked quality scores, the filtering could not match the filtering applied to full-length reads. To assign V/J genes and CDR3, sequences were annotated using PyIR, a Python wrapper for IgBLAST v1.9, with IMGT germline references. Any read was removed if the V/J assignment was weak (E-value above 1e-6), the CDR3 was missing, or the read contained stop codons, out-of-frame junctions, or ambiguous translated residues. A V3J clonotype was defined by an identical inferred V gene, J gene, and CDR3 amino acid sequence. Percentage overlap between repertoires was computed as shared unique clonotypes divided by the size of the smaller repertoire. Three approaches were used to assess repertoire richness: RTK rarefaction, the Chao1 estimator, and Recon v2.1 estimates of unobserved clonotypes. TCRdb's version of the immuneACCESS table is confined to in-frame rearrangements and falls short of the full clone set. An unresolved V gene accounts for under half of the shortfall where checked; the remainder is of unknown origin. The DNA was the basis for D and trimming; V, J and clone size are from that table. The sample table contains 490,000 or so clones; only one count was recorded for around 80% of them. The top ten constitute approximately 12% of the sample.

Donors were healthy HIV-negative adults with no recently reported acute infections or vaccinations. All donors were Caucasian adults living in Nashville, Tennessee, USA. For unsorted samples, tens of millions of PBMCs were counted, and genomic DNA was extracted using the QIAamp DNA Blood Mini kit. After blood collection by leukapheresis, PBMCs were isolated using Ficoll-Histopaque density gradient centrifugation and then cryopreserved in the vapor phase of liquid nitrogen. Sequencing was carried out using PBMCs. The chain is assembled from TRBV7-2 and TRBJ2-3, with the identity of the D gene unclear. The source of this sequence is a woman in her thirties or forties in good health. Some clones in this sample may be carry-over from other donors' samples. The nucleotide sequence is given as TGTGCCAGCAGCTTAGCCCTCGGCGCTGCCACAGATACGCAGTATTTT. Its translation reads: CASSLALGAATDTQYF.